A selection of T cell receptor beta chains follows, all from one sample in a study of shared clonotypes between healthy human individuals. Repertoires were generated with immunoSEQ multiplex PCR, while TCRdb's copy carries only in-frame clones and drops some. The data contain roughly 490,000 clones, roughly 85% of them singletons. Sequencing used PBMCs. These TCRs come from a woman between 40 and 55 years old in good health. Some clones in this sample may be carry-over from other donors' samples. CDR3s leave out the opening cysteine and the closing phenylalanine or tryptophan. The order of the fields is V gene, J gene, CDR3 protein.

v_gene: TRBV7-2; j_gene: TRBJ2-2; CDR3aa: ASSLEALAANTGELF
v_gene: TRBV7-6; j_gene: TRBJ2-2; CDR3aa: ASSPQGAGELF
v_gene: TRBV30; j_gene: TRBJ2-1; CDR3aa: ATEGGAYNEQF
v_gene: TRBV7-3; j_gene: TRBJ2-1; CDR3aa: ASSSGLGNEQF
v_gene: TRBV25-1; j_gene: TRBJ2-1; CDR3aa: ASSEPGLGYNEQF
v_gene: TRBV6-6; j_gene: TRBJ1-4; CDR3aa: ASRLDGFNEKLF
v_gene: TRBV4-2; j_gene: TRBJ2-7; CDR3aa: ASSPGTSGPYEQY
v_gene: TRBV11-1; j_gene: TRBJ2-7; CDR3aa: ASSLSGTKAYEQY
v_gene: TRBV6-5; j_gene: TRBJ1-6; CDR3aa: ASRRDLNSPLH
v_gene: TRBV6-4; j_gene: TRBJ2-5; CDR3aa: ASSVAGRALETQY
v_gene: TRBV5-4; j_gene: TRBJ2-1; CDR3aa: ASSPSSGGNNEQF
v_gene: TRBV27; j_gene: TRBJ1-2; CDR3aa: ASSPRSNYGYT
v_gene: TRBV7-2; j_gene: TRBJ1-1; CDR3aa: ASSSKGETEAF
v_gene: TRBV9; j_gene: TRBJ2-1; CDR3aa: ASSGLAGGLEQF
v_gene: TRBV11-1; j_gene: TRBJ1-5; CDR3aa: ASSLDRGVNQPQH
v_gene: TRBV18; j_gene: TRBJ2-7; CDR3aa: ASSQGLGYEQY
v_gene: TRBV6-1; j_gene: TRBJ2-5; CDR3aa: ASSEFRETQY
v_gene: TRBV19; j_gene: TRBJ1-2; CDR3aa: ASAAGSISVWGYT
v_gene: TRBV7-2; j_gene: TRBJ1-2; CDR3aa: ASTSTTGTGRNYGYT
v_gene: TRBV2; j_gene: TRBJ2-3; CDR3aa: ASSPDTPSTDTQY